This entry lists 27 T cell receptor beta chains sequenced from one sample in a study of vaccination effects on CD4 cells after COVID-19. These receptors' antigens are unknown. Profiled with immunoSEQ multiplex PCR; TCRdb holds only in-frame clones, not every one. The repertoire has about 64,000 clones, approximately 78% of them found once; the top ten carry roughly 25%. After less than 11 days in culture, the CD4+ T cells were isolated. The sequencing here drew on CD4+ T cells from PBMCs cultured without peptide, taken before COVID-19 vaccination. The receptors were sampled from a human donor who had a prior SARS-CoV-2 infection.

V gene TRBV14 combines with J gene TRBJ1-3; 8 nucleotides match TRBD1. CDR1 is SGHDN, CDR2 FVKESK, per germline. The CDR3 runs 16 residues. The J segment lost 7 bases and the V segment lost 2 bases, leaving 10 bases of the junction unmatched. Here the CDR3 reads CASSQLTGGNRNTIYF. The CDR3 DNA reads TGTGCCAGCAGCCAACTTACAGGGGGAAATCGGAACACCATATATTTT.

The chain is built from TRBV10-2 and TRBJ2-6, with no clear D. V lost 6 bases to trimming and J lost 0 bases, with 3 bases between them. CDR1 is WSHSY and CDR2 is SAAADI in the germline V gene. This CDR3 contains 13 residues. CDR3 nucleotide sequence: TGCGCCAGCAGGAGCTCTGGGGCCAACGTCCTGACTTTC. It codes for CASRSSGANVLTF.

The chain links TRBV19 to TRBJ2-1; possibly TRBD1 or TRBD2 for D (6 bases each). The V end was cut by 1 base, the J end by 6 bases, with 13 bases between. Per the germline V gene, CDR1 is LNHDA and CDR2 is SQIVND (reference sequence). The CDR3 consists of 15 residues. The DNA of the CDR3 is TGTGCCAGTAGTATAGTGAATGGGGGGCGCAATGAGCAGTTCTTC. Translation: CASSIVNGGRNEQFF. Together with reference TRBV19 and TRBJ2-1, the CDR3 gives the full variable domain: DGGITQSPKYLFRKEGQNVTLSCEQNLNHDAMYWYRQDPGQGLRLIYYSQIVNDFQKGDIAEGYSVSREKKESFPLTVTSAQKNPTAFYLCASSIVNGGRNEQFFGPGTRLTVL.

The CDR3 region is CASSLGNMGDEQFF. The CDR3, as DNA: TGTGCCAGCAGCTTAGGTAATATGGGGGATGAGCAGTTCTTC. V gene TRBV7-9 combines with J gene TRBJ2-1; tentatively, D is TRBD1 or TRBD2 (5 bases each). Germline V lookup: CDR1 SEHNR, CDR2 FQNEAQ (reference sequence). Trimming stripped 1 base from V and 8 bases from J, with 12 bases between. This CDR3 has 14 residues.

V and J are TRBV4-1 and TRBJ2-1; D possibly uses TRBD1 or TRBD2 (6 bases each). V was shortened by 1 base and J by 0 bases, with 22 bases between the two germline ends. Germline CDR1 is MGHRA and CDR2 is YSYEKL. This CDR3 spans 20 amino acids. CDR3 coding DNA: TGCGCCAGCAGCCAAGGACTAGTCCCCGGGACACGAAGCTCCTACAATGAGCAGTTCTTC. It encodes CASSQGLVPGTRSSYNEQFF.

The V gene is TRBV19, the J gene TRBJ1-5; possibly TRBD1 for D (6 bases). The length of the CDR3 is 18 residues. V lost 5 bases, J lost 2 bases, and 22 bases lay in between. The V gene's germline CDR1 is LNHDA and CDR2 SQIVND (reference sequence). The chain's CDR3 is CASSFTGPWGGGNQPQHF. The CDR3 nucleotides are TGTGCCAGTAGTTTCACAGGGCCCTGGGGGGGCGGCAATCAGCCCCAGCATTTT. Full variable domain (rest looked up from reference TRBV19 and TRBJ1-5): DGGITQSPKYLFRKEGQNVTLSCEQNLNHDAMYWYRQDPGQGLRLIYYSQIVNDFQKGDIAEGYSVSREKKESFPLTVTSAQKNPTAFYLCASSFTGPWGGGNQPQHFGDGTRLSIL.

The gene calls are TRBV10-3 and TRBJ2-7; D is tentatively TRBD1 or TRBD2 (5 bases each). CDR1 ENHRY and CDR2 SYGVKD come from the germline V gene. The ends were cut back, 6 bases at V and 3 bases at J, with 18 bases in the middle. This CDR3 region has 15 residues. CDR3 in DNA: TGTGCCATCAGCCCCACGGGACGTCAAGGCTACGAGCAGTACTTC. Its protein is CAISPTGRQGYEQYF.

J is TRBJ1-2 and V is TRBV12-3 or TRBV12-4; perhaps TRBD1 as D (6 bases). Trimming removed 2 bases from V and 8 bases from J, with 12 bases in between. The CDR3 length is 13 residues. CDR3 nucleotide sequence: TGTGCCAGCAGTTTACACAGGGAGGGAGGCTACACCTTC. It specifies CASSLHREGGYTF.

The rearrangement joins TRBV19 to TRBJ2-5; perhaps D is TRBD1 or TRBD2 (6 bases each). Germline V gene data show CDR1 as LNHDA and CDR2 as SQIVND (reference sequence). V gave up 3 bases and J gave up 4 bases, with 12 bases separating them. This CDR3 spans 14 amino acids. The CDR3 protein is CASSMPGGGETQYF. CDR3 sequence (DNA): TGTGCCAGTAGTATGCCCGGGGGCGGAGAGACCCAGTACTTC.

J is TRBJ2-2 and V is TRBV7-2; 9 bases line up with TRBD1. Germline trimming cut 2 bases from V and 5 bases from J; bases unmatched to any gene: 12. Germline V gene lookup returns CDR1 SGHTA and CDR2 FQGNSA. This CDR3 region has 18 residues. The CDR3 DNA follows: TGTGCCAGCAGCTTATGGGATACAGGGGGCGCCGGTACCGGGGAGCTGTTTTTT. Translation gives CASSLWDTGGAGTGELFF.

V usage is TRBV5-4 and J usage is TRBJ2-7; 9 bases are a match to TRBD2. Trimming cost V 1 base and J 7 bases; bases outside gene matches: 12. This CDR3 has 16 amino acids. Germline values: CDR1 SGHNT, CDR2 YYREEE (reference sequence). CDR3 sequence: CASSLREGGRAEEQYF. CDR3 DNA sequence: TGTGCCAGCAGCTTGCGGGAGGGCGGGAGGGCGGAGGAGCAGTACTTC.

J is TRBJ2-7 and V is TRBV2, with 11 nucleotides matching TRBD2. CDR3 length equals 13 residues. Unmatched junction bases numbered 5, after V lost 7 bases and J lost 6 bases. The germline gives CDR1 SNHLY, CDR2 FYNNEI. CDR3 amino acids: CASKRLAGGEQYF. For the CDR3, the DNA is TGTGCCAGCAAAAGGCTAGCGGGAGGCGAGCAGTACTTC.

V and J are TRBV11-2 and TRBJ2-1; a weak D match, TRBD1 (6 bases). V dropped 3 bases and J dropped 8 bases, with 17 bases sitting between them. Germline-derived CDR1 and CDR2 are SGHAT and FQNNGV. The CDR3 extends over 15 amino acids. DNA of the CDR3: TGTGCCAGCAGCTTCGGAGAAAGCAAGGGGGATGAGCAGTTCTTC. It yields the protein CASSFGESKGDEQFF.

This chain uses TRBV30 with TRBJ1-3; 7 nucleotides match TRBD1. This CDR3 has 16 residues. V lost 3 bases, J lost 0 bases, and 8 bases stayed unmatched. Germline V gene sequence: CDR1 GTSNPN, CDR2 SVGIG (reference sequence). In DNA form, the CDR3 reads TGTGCCTGGAGACGGACAGGATCGAGCTCTGGAAACACCATATATTTT. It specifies CAWRRTGSSSGNTIYF.

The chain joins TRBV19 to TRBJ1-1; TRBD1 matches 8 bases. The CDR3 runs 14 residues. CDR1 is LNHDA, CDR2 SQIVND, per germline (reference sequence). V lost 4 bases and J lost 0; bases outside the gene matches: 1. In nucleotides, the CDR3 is TGTGCCAGTAGTAACAGGGGGATGAACACTGAAGCTTTCTTT. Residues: CASSNRGMNTEAFF.

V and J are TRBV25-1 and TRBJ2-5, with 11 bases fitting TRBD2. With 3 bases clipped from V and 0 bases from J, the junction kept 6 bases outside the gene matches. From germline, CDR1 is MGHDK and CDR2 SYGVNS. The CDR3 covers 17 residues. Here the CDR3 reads CASSEWLAGGNQETQYF. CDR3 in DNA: TGTGCCAGCAGTGAGTGGCTAGCGGGAGGAAACCAAGAGACCCAGTACTTC.

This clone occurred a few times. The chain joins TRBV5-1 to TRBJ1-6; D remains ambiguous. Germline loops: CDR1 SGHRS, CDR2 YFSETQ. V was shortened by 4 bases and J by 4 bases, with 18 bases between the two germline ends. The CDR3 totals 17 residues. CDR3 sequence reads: CASSRGPPIPYNSPLHF. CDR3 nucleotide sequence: TGCGCCAGCAGCCGAGGACCCCCAATACCGTATAATTCACCCCTCCACTTT.

CDR3 in DNA: TGTGCCAGCAGCCAAGAAGAGTATTCGCGCCAGAACACCGGGGAGCTGTTTTTT. Protein: CASSQEEYSRQNTGELFF. The chain couples TRBV4-2 to TRBJ2-2, with unresolved D. Germline CDR1 and CDR2: LGHNA and YNFKEQ. V was pared by 0 bases and J by 1 base, with 15 bases between. This CDR3 spans 18 amino acids.

CDR3 DNA sequence: TGTGCCAGCAGTTACCAGGGGGCGGACTATGGCTACACCTTC. Its translation is CASSYQGADYGYTF. V usage is TRBV6-6 and J usage is TRBJ1-2; TRBD1 matches 8 bases. CDR3 length: 14 residues. V shed 2 bases, J shed 3 bases, and the junction held 2 bases outside the gene matches. In germline, CDR1 is MNHNY, CDR2 SVGAGI (reference sequence).

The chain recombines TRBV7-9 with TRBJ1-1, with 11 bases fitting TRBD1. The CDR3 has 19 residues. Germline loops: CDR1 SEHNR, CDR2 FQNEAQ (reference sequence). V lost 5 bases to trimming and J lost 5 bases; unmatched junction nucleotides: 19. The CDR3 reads CASSPGQGAYTGGDTEAFF. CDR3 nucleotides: TGTGCCAGCAGCCCTGGACAGGGGGCGTATACAGGGGGGGATACTGAAGCTTTCTTT.

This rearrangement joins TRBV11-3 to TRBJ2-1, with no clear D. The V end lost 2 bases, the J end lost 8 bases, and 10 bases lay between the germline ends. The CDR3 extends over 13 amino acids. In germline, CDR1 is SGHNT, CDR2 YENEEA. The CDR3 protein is CASSLYRYDEQFF. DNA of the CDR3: TGTGCCAGCAGCTTATATAGGTATGATGAGCAGTTCTTC.

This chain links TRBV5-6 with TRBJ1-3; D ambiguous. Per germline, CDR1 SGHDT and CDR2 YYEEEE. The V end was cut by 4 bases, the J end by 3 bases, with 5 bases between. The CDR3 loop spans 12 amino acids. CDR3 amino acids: CASSTLGNTIYF. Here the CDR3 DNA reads TGTGCCAGCAGCACACTTGGAAACACCATATATTTT.

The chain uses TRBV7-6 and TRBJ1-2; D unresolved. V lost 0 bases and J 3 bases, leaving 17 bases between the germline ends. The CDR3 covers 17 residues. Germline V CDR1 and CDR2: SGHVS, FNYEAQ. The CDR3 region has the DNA TGTGCCAGCAGCTTAGCACCTGGGAGACTAAGCGACTATGGCTACACCTTC. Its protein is CASSLAPGRLSDYGYTF.

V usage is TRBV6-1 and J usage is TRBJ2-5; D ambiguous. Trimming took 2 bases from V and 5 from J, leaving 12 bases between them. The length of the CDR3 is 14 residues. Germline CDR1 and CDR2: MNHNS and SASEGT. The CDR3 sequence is CASSENAFRETQYF. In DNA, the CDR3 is TGTGCCAGCAGTGAAAACGCGTTTAGGGAGACCCAGTACTTC.

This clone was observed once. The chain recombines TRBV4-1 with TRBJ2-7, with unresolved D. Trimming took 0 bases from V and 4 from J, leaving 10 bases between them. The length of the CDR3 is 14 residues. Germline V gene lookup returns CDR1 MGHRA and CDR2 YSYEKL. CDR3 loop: CASSQEEAAYEQYF. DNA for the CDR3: TGCGCCAGCAGCCAAGAAGAGGCAGCATACGAGCAGTACTTC.

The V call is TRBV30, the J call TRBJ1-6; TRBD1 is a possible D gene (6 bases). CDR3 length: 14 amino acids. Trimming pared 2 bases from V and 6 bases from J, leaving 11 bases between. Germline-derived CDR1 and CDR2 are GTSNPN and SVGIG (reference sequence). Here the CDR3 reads CAWSFGTFNSPLHF. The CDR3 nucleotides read TGTGCCTGGAGTTTCGGGACATTTAATTCACCCCTCCACTTT.

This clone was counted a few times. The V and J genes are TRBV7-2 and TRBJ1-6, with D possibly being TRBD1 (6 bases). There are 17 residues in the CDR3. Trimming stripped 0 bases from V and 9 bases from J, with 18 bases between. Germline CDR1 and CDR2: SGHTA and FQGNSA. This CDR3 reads CASSLAHNRDSGSPLHF. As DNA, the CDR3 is TGTGCCAGCAGCTTAGCGCATAACAGGGACTCTGGTTCACCCCTCCACTTT.